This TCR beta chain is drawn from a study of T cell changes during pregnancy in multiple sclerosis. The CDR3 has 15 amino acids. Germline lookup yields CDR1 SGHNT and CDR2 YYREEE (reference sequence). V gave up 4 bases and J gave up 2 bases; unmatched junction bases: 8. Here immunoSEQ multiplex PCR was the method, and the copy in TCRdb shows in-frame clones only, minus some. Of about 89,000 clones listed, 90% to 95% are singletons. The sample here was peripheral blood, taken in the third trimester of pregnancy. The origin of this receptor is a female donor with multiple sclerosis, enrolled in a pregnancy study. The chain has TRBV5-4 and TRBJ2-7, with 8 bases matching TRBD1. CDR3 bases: TGTGCCAGCAGCCCCCCCGGGACAGGCACCTACGAGCAGTACTTC. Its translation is CASSPPGTGTYEQYF.